This section outlines one T cell receptor beta chain sequence together with its context. This sample is part of a study of technical replicates of blood from a few donors. The repertoire was sequenced with immunoSEQ multiplex PCR; TCRdb's copy has only in-frame clones and lacks some. The sample yields about 94,000 clones, 95% seen once. The sample consisted of T cells isolated from PBMCs. The TCR was taken from a human donor in good health.

CDR3: CASSPGGWGRSSYEQYF. The DNA for the CDR3 is TGCGCCAGCAGCCCGGGGGGTTGGGGGAGGAGCTCCTACGAGCAGTACTTC. The chain couples TRBV5-1 to TRBJ2-7, with 7 positions matching TRBD2. Germline V gives CDR1 SGHRS, CDR2 YFSETQ. V lost 4 bases and J lost 0; bases outside the gene matches: 13. The CDR3 extends over 17 amino acids.